This TCR beta chain was recovered during a study of T cells after yellow fever vaccination. Study findings and constraints: Reappearing after the booster were most of the clones from primary vaccination (roughly 96% CD4, 85% to 90% CD8).

5'RACE template switching produced TCR cDNA carrying a universal primer site and UMIs. TCRdb reanalysed the 5' RACE reads using MiXCR and keeps one entry per CDR3 protein. Here the sample spans roughly 160,000 distinct CDR3 sequences, under 7.5% being singletons. This clonotype came up a few times. Its antigen is not identified. The specimen was CD4+ T cells sorted from PBMCs, collected around 5 days after the first yellow fever vaccination. This sequence was found in a man aged 18 to 35 who received the YFV17D yellow fever vaccine.

The CDR3: CASSSEGQRNQPQHF. The DNA for the CDR3 is TGTGCCAGCAGCTCAGAGGGACAGCGCAATCAGCCCCAGCATTTT. V usage is TRBV7-2 and J usage is TRBJ1-5; 7 positions match TRBD1. The CDR3 has 15 residues. The V and J ends lost 4 bases and 2 bases, in that order; junction bases with no gene match: 5. In germline, CDR1 is SGHTA, CDR2 FQGNSA.